The sample holds a few counts of the clone carrying this TCR beta chain. Its specificity is not known. An end of the junction differs from the germline gene, which may be a read error. Primers for the PCR totalled 60 Vbeta and 13 Jbeta. Clones were read by immunoSEQ multiplex PCR, and TCRdb kept only the in-frame ones, dropping some. The repertoire holds around 110,000 clones, with approximately 80% as singletons. CDR3 size: 14 residues. Germline loops: CDR1 SSHAT, CDR2 FNYEAQ (reference sequence). The data were obtained in a study of cytomegalovirus exposure and HLA in healthy donors. Study-wide findings and caveats: There were several of the most significant clusters that appeared linked to common viral pathogens in a later analysis. Within a later analysis, the majority of CMV-associated TCR beta chains appeared HLA-restricted. In a later analysis, TCR beta V- and J-gene trimming was associated with a missense DCLRE1C variant.

The chain joins TRBV7-7 to TRBJ2-5, with 7 bases that match TRBD2. The sequencing input was PBMCs. This receptor was obtained from a man aged 25 to 40 in good health and CMV-seropositive. CDR3: CASSSTSTRETQYF. The CDR3 DNA is TGTGCTAGCAGCTCGACTAGCACGCGGGAGACCCAGTACTTC.